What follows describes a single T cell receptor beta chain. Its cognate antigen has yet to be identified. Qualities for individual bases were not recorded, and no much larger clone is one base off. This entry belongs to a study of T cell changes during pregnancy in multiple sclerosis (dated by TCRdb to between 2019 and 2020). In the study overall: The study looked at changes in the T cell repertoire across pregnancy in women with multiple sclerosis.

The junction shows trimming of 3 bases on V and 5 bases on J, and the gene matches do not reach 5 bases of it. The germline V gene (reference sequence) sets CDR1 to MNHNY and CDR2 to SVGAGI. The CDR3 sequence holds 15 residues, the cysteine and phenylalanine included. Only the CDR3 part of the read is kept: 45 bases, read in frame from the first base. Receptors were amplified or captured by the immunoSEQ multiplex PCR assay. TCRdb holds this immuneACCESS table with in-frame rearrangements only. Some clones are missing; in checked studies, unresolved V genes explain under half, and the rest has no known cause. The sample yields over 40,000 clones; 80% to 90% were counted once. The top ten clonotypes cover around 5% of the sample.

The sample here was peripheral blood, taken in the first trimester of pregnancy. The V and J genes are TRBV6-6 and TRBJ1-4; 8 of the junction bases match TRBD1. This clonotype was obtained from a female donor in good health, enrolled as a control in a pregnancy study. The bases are TGTGCCAGCAGTTATACGCAGGGGGCGAATGAAAAACTGTTTTTT. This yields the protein CASSYTQGANEKLFF.